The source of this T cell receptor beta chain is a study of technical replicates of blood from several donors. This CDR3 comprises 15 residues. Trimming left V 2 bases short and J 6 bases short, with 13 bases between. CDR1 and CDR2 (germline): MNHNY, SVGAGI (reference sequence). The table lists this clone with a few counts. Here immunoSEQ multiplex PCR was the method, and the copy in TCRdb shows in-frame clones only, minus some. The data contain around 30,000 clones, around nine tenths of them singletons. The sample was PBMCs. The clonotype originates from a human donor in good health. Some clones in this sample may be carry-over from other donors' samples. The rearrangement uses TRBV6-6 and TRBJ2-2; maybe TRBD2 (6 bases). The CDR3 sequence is CASSYVGRLAGELFF. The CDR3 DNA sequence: TGTGCCAGCAGTTACGTGGGGAGGTTAGCCGGGGAGCTGTTTTTT.